These 10 T cell receptor beta chains share one sample of origin, sequenced in a study of blood T cell repertoires in COVID-19. The protocol was immunoSEQ multiplex PCR, while the TCRdb copy is restricted to in-frame clones and leaves out a portion. The sample comprises 140,000 to 150,000 clones, roughly nine tenths of which are singletons, and 4% rests with the top ten. Material: PBMCs or T cells enriched from blood (not recorded which). These receptors came from a woman aged 35 to 49 who had been exposed to COVID-19.

This chain uses TRBV2 with TRBJ2-7; D uncertain. The germline gives CDR1 SNHLY, CDR2 FYNNEI. V was trimmed by 6 bases and J by 4 bases, leaving 4 bases between them. This CDR3 is built from 10 residues. DNA for the CDR3: TGTGCCAGCAGGAGGTACGAGCAGTACTTC. This sequence encodes CASRRYEQYF. The full variable domain, with the rest looked up from reference TRBV2 and TRBJ2-7, is EPEVTQTPSHQVTQMGQEVILRCVPISNHLYFYWYRQILGQKVEFLVSFYNNEISEKSEIFDDQFSVERPDGSNFTLKIRSTKLEDSAMYFCASRRYEQYFGPGTRLTVT.

This clone was seen more than once but under ten times. This rearrangement joins TRBV6-5 to TRBJ2-2, with 8 nucleotides matching TRBD2. CDR1 and CDR2 from the germline V gene are MNHEY and SVGAGI. With 7 bases clipped from V and 8 bases from J, the junction kept 0 bases outside the gene matches. CDR3 length: 11 residues. CDR3 DNA: TGTGCCAGCAAGCGGGGGGGGGAGCTGTTTTTT. Translating gives CASKRGGELFF.

The V call is TRBV30, the J call TRBJ1-5, with D uncertain. CDR1 and CDR2 (germline): GTSNPN, SVGIG (reference sequence). Trimming left V 1 base short and J 0 bases short, with 10 bases between. This CDR3 comprises 15 residues. The DNA of the CDR3 is TGTGCCTGGAGTGGAAAACGGTATAGCAATCAGCCCCAGCATTTT. Its protein product is CAWSGKRYSNQPQHF.

The chain has TRBV27 and TRBJ2-1; D is perhaps TRBD1 (6 bases). In germline, CDR1 is MNHEY, CDR2 SMNVEV (reference sequence). V was cut by 3 bases and J by 9 bases, with 15 bases left in between. The CDR3 extends over 14 amino acids. The CDR3 DNA follows: TGTGCCAGCAGTTTCGACAGGCCAACCGGTGAGCAGTTCTTC. It encodes CASSFDRPTGEQFF.

The chain carries TRBV9 and TRBJ1-2; 9 bases map to TRBD1. CDR3 length: 16 residues. Germline V gene data show CDR1 as SGDLS and CDR2 as YYNGEE. J gave up 3 bases and V 2 bases, and 8 bases lay outside the gene matches. CDR3 DNA: TGTGCCAGCAGCGTTCAAGACAGGGGGATAGACTATGGCTACACCTTC. Translating gives CASSVQDRGIDYGYTF.

This clone showed up just once. The chain employs TRBV3-1 (or the pseudogene TRBV3-2) and TRBJ2-7; tentatively, D is TRBD1 (8 bases). Trimming pared 3 bases from V and 7 bases from J, leaving 16 bases between. Germline CDR1 reads LGHDT; CDR2 reads YNNKEL (reference sequence). The CDR3 sequence is 14 residues long. DNA of the CDR3: TGTGCCAGCAGCCATCTTACAGGGGGGGATGAGCAGTACTTC. This gives the protein CASSHLTGGDEQYF.

The gene calls are TRBV5-1 and TRBJ1-1, with D unresolved. CDR1 is SGHRS, CDR2 YFSETQ, per germline. V lost 2 bases and J 5 bases, leaving 10 bases between the germline ends. This CDR3 comprises 13 residues. The CDR3 sequence is CASSLRGKTEAFF. The DNA for the CDR3 is TGCGCCAGCAGCTTAAGAGGGAAAACTGAAGCTTTCTTT.

V and J are TRBV19 and TRBJ2-7; 9 bases are a match to TRBD2. The V gene's germline CDR1 is LNHDA and CDR2 SQIVND (reference sequence). The J segment lost 4 bases and the V segment lost 3 bases, leaving 4 bases of the junction unmatched. The CDR3 totals 14 residues. In nucleotides, the CDR3 is TGTGCCAGTAGTATGTTTAGCGGGAGTTACGAGCAGTACTTC. Protein product: CASSMFSGSYEQYF.

This clone was seen more than once but under ten times. J is TRBJ2-5 and V is TRBV2, with 7 nucleotides matching TRBD2. Germline CDR1 and CDR2: SNHLY and FYNNEI. This CDR3 has 15 amino acids. The V and J ends lost 6 bases and 5 bases, in that order; junction bases with no gene match: 12. The CDR3 is CASRPTRSGQETQYF. The CDR3, as DNA: TGTGCCAGCAGACCTACCCGTAGCGGGCAGGAGACCCAGTACTTC.

The chain combines TRBV11-3 with TRBJ2-7, with a weak D call TRBD1 (5 bases). Trimming took off 0 bases at V and 1 base at J, with 7 bases between the two ends. Looked up from germline, CDR1 is SGHNT and CDR2 is YENEEA. There are 14 residues in the CDR3. CDR3 in DNA: TGTGCCAGCAGCTTAGACACAGGATCCTACGAGCAGTACTTC. Amino acids: CASSLDTGSYEQYF.